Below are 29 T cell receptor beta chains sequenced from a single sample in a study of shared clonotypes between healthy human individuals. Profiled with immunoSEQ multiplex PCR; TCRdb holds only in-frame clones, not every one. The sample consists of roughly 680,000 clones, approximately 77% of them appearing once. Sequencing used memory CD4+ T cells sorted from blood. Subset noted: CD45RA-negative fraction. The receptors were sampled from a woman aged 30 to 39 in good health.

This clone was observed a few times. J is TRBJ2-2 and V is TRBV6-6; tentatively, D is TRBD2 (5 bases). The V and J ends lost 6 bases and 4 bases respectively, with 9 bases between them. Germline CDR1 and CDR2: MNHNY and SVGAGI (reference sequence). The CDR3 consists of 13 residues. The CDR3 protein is CASRSDFTGELFF. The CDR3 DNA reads TGTGCCAGCAGATCGGACTTCACCGGGGAGCTGTTTTTT.

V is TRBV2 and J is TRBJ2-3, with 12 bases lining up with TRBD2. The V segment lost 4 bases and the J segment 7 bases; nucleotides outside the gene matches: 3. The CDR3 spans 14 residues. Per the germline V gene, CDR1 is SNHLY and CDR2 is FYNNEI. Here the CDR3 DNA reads TGTGCCAGCAGTGTGCTAGCGGGAGGGCATACGCAGTATTTT. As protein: CASSVLAGGHTQYF.

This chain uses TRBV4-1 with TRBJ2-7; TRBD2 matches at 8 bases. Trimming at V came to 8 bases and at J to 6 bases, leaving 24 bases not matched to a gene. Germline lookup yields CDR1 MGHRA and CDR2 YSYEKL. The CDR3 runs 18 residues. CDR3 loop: CASSPGGRGGLGRSEQYF. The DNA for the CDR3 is TGCGCCAGCTCCCCTGGGGGTCGCGGGGGGTTGGGGCGTAGCGAGCAGTACTTC.

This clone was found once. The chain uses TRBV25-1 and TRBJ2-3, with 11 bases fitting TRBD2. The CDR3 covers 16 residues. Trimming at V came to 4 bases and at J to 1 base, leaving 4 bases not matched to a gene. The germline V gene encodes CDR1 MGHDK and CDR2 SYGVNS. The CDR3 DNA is TGTGCCAGCAGTGGGACACTAGCGGGAGGCACAGATACGCAGTATTTT. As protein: CASSGTLAGGTDTQYF.

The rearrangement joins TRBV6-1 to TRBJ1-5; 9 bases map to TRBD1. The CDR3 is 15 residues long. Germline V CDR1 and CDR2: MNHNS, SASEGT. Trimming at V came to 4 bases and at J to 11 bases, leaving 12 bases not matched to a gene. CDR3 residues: CASSVTGTGLQTQHF. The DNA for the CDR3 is TGTGCCAGCAGTGTGACCGGGACAGGGCTCCAGACCCAGCATTTT.

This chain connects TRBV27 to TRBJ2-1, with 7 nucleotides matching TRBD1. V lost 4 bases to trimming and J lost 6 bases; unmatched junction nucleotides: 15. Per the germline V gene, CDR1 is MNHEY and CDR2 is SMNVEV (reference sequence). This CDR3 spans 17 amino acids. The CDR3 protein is CASSSPRDRGLGNEQFF. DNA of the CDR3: TGTGCCAGCAGTTCGCCCCGGGACAGAGGATTGGGCAATGAGCAGTTCTTC.

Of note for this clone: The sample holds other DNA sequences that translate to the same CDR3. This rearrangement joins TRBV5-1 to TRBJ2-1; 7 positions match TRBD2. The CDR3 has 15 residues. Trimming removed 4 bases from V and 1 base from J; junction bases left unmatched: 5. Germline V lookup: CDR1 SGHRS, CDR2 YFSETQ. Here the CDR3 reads CASSPASGSYNEQFF. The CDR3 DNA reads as TGCGCCAGCAGCCCCGCTAGCGGTTCCTACAATGAGCAGTTCTTC.

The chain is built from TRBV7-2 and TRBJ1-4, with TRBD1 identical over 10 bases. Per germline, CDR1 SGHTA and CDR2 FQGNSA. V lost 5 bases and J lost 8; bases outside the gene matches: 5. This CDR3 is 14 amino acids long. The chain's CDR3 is CASSPTTGGEKLFF. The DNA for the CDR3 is TGTGCCAGCAGCCCAACGACAGGGGGCGAAAAACTGTTTTTT.

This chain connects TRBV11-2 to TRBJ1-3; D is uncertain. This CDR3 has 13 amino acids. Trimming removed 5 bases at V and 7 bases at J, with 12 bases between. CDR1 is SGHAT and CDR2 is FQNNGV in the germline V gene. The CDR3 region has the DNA TGTGCCAGCAGCCCCCTCACCATTAACACCATATATTTT. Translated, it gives CASSPLTINTIYF.

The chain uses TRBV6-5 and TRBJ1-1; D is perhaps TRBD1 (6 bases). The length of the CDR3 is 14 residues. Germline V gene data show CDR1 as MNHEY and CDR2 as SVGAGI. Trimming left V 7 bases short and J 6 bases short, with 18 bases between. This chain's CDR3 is CASKGRGRLAEAFF. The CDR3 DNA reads TGTGCCAGCAAAGGCAGGGGCCGGTTGGCTGAAGCTTTCTTT.

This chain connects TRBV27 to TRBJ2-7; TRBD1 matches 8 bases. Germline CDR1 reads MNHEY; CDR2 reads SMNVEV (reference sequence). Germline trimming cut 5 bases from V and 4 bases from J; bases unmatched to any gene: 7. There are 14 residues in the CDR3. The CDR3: CASSPWDRTYEQYF. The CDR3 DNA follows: TGTGCCAGCAGTCCTTGGGACAGGACTTACGAGCAGTACTTC.

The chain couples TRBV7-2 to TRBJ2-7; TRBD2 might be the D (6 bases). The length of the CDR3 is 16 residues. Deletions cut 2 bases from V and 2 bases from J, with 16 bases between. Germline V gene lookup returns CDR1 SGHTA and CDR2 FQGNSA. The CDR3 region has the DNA TGTGCCAGCAGCTTACGGTCCCTAGCGTACACCTACGAGCAGTACTTC. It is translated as CASSLRSLAYTYEQYF.

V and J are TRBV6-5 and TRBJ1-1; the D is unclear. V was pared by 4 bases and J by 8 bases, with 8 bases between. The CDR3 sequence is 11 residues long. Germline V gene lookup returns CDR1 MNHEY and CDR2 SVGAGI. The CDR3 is CASSSALEAFF. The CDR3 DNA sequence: TGTGCCAGCAGTTCAGCGCTAGAAGCTTTCTTT.

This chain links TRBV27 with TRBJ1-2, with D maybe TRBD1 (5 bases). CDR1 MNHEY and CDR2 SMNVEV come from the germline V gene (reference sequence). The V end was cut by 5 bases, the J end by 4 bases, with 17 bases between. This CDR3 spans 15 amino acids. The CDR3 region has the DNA TGTGCCAGCAGTCCGTACAGGAGTACTACCTATGGCTACACCTTC. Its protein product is CASSPYRSTTYGYTF.

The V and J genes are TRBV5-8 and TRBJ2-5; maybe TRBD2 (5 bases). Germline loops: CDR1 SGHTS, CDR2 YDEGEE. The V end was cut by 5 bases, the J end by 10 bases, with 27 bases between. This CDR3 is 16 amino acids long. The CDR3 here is CASSSERTWTGVGQYF. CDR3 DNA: TGTGCCAGCAGTTCCGAAAGGACTTGGACCGGCGTAGGCCAGTACTTC.

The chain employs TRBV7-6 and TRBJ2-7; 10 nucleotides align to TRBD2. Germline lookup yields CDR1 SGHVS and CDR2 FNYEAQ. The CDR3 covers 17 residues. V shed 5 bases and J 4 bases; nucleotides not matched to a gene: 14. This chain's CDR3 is CASSHKPSGSGVYEQYF. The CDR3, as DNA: TGTGCCAGCAGCCACAAACCTAGCGGGAGTGGGGTTTACGAGCAGTACTTC.

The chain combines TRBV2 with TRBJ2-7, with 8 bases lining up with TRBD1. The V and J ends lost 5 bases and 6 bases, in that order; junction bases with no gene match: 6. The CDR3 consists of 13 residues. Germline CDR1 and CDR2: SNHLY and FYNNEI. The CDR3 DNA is TGTGCCAGCAGTCTATCAACAGGGGGCGAGCAGTACTTC. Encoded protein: CASSLSTGGEQYF.

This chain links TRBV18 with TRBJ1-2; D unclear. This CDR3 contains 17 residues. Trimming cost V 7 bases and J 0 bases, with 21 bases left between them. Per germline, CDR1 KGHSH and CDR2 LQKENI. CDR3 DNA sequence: TGTGCCAGCTGGAGATCCGGGCAGATCAATTCTAACTATGGCTACACCTTC. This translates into CASWRSGQINSNYGYTF.

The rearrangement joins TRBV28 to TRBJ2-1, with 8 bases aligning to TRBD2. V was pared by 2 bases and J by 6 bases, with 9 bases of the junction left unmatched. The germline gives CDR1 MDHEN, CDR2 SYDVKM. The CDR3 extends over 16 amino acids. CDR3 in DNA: TGTGCCAGCAGTTTAAGTCGGGTCGGGAGGGCCAATGAGCAGTTCTTC. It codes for CASSLSRVGRANEQFF.

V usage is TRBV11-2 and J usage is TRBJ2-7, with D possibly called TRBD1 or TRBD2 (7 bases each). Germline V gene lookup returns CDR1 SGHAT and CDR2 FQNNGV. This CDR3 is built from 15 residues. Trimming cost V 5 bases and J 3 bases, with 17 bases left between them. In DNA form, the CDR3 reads TGTGCCAGCAGCCAGGGGGGGGCAGGGAGCTACGAGCAGTACTTC. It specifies CASSQGGAGSYEQYF.

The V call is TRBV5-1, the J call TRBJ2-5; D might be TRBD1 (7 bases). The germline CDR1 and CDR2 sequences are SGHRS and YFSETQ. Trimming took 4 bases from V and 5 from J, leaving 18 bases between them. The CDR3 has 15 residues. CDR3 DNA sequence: TGCGCCAGCAGCCAGGGACAGCCTCGGGGGGAGACCCAGTACTTC. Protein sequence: CASSQGQPRGETQYF.

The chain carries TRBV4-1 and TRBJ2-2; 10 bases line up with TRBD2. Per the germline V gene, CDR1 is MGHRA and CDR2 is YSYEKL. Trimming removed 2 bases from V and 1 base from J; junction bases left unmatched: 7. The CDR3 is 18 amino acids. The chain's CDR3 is CASSQPTRTSGNTGELFF. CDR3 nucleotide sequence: TGCGCCAGCAGCCAACCGACACGGACTAGCGGGAACACCGGGGAGCTGTTTTTT.

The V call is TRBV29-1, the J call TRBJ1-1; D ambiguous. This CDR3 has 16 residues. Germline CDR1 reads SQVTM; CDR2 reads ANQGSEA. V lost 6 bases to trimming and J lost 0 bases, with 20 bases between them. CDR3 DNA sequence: TGCAGCGTCTCTTTTGGGCCAAGGAGTATGAACACTGAAGCTTTCTTT. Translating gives CSVSFGPRSMNTEAFF. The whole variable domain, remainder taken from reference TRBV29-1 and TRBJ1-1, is SAVISQKPSRDICQRGTSLTIQCQVDSQVTMMFWYRQQPGQSLTLIATANQGSEATYESGFVIDKFPISRPNLTFSTLTVSNMSPEDSSIYLCSVSFGPRSMNTEAFFGQGTRLTVV.

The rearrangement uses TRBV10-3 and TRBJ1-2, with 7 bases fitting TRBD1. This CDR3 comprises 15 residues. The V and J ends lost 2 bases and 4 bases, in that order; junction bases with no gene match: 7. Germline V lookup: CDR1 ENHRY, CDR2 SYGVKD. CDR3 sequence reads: CAISEKRGRRYGYTF. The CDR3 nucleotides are TGTGCCATCAGTGAGAAGAGGGGGCGACGCTATGGCTACACCTTC.

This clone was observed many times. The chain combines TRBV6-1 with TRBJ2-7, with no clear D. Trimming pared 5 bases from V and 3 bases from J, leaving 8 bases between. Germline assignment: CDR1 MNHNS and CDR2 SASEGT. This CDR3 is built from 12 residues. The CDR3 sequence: CASSTPGYEQYF. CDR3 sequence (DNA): TGTGCCAGCAGTACCCCGGGCTACGAGCAGTACTTC.

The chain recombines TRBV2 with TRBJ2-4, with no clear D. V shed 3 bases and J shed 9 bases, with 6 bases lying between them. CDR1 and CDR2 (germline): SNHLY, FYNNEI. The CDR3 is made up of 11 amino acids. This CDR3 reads CASSDGSIQYF. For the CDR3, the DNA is TGTGCCAGCAGTGACGGTAGCATTCAGTACTTC.

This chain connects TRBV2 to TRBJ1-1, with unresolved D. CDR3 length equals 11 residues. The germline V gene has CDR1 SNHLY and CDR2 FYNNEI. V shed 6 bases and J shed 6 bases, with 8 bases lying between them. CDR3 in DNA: TGTGCCAGCAGCGTGTCGTCTGAAGCTTTCTTT. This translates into CASSVSSEAFF.

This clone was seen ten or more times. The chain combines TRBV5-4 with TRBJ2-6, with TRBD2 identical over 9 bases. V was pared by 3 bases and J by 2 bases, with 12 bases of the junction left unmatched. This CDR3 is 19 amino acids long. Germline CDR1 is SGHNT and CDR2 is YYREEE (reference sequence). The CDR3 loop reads CASSSWKRVAGAGANVLTF. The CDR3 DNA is TGTGCCAGCAGCTCATGGAAGAGAGTAGCGGGAGCTGGGGCCAACGTCCTGACTTTC.

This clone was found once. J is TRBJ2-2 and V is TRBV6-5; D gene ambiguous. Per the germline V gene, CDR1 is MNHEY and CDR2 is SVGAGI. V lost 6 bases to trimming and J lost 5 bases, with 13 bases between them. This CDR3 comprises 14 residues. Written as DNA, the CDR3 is TGTGCCAGCAGAGAAATTCGGGTTACCGGGGAGCTGTTTTTT. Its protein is CASREIRVTGELFF.